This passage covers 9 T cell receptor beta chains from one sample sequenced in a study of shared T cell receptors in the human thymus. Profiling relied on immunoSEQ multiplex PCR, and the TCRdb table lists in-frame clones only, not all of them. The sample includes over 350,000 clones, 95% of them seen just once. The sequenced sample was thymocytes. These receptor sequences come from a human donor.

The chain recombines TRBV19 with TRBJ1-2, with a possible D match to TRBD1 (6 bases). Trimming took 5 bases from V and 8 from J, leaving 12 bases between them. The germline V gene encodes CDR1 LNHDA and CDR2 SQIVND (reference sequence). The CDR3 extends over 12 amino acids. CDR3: CASSYRGTGYTF. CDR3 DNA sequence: TGTGCCAGTAGTTATAGGGGGACAGGCTACACCTTC.

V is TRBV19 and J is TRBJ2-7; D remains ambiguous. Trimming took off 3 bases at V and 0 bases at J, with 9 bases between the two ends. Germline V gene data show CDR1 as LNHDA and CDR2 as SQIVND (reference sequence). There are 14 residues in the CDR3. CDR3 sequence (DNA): TGTGCCAGTAGTATTGACCGGAGCTCCTACGAGCAGTACTTC. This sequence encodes CASSIDRSSYEQYF. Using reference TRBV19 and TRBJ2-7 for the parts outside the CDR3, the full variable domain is DGGITQSPKYLFRKEGQNVTLSCEQNLNHDAMYWYRQDPGQGLRLIYYSQIVNDFQKGDIAEGYSVSREKKESFPLTVTSAQKNPTAFYLCASSIDRSSYEQYFGPGTRLTVT.

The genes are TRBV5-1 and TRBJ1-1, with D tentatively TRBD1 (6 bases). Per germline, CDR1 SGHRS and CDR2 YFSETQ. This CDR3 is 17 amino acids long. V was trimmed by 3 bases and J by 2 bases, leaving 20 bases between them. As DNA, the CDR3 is TGCGCCAGCAGCTCCCGACAGTGGGGCAGGGGAAACACTGAAGCTTTCTTT. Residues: CASSSRQWGRGNTEAFF.

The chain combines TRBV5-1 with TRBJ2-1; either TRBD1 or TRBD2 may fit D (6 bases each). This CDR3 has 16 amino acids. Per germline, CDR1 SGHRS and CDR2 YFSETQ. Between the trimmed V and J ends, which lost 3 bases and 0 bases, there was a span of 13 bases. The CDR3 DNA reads TGCGCCAGCAGCTGGACTACAGGGAGCTCCTACAATGAGCAGTTCTTC. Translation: CASSWTTGSSYNEQFF.

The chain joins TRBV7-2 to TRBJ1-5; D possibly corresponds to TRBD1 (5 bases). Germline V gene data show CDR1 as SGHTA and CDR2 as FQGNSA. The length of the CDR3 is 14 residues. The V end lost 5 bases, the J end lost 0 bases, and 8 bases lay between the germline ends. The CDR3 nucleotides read TGTGCCAGCAGCCCAGGGTTTAGCAATCAGCCCCAGCATTTT. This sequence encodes CASSPGFSNQPQHF.

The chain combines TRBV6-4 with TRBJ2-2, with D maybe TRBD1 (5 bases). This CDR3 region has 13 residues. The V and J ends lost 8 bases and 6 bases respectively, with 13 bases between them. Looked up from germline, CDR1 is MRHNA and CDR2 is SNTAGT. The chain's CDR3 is CASSWGLPGELFF. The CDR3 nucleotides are TGTGCCAGCTCGTGGGGCCTCCCCGGGGAGCTGTTTTTT.

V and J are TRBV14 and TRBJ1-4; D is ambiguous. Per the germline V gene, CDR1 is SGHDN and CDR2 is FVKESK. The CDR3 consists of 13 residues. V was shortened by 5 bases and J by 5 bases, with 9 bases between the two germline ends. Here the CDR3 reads CASSWVSNEKLFF. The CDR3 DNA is TGTGCCAGCAGCTGGGTCTCGAATGAAAAACTGTTTTTT.

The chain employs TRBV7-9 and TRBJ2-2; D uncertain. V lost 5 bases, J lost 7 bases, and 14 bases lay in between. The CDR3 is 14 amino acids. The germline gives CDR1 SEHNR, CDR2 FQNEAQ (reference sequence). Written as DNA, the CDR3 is TGTGCCAGCAGCATATCTGAGGCGAACGGGGAGCTGTTTTTT. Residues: CASSISEANGELFF.

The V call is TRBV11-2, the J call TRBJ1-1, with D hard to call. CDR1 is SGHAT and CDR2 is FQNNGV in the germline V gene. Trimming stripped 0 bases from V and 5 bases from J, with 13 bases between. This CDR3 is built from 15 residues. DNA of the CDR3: TGTGCCAGCAGCTTAGAGATCTCCCTGGGGACTGAAGCTTTCTTT. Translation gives CASSLEISLGTEAFF.